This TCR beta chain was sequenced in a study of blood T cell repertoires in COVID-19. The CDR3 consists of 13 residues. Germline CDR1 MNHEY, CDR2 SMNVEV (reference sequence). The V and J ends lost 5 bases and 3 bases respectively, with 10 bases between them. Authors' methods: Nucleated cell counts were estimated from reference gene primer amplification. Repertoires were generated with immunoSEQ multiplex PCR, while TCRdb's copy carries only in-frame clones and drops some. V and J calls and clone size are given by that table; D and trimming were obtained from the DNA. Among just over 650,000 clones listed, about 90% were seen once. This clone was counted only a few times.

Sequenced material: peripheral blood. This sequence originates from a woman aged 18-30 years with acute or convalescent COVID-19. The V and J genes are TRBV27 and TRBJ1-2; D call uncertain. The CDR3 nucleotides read TGTGCCAGCAGTCCCGACATCTACTATGGCTACACCTTC. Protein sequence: CASSPDIYYGYTF.